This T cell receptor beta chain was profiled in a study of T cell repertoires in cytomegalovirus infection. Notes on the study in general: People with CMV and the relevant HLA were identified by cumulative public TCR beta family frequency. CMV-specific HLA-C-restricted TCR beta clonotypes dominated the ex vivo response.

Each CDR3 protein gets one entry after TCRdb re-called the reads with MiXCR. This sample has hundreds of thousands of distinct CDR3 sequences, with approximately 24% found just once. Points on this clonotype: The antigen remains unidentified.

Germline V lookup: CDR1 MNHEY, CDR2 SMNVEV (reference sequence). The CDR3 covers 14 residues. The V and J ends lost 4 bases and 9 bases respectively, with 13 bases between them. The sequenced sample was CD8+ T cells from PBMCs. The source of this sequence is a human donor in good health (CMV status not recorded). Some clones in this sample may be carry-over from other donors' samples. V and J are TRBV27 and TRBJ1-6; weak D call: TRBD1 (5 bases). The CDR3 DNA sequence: TGTGCCAGCAGTTCGGGGACTCCGGGTTCACCCCTCCACTTT. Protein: CASSSGTPGSPLHF.